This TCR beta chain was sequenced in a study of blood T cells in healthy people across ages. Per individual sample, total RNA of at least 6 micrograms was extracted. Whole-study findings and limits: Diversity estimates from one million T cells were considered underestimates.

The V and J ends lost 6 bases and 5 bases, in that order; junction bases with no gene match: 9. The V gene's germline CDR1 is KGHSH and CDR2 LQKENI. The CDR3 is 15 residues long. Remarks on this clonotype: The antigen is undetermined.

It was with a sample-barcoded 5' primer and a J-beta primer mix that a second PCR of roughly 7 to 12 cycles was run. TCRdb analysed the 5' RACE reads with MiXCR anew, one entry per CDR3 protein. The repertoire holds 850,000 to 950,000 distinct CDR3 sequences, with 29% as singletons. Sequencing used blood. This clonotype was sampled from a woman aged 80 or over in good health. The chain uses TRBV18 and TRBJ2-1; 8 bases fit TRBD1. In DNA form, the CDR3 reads TGTGCCAGCTCGCCTGGACAGGGATCAAACAATGAGCAGTTCTTC. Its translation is CASSPGQGSNNEQFF.